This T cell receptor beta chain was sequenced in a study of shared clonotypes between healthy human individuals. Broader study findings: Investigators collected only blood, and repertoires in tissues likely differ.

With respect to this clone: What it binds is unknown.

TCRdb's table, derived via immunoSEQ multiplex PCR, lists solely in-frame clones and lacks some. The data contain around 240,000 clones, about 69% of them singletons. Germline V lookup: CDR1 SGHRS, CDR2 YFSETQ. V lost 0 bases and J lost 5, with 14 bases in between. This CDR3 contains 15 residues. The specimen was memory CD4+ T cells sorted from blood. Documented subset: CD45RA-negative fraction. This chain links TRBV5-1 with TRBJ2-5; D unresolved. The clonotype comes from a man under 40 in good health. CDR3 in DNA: TGCGCCAGCAGCTTGGCCGGCTTCGCTGGGGAGACCCAGTACTTC. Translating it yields CASSLAGFAGETQYF.